The present T cell receptor beta chain was sequenced within a study of T cells after yellow fever vaccination. Overall study findings and caveats: CD4 and CD8 compartments shared a small share of clonotypes. Sorted repertoires could include abundant contaminating clonotypes from bulk cells. Post-booster repertoires contained most primary-vaccination clones again (96% CD4, less than 90% CD8).

A word on this clonotype: Its specificity is not known.

Synthesis of TCR cDNA relied on 5'RACE template switching, which attached a universal primer site and UMIs. Each CDR3 protein gets one entry after TCRdb re-called the 5' RACE reads with MiXCR. The profile shows hundreds of thousands of distinct CDR3 sequences, about 5.2% of them singletons. CDR1 LGHNA and CDR2 YSLEER come from the germline V gene. CDR3 length: 17 residues. The ends lost 4 bases at V and 4 bases at J; junction bases unmatched: 15. The source of this sequence is a man aged 18 to 29 who received the YFV17D yellow fever vaccine. Source: CD4+ T cells sorted from PBMCs, taken on the day of the yellow fever booster vaccination. The chain employs TRBV4-3 and TRBJ2-7, with 8 positions matching TRBD1. CDR3 residues: CASSRITGQGAEYEQYF. In DNA form, the CDR3 reads TGCGCCAGCAGCCGCATTACCGGACAGGGCGCGGAATACGAGCAGTACTTC.